Below, 16 T cell receptor beta chains from the same sample are listed, as sequenced in a study of shared clonotypes between healthy human individuals (dated by TCRdb to 2018 to 2020). Preparation of the library involved the immunoSEQ multiplex PCR assay. The table comes from immuneACCESS by way of TCRdb, which keeps in-frame sequences with V and J called. Part of the clones is missing from these tables; in studies checked, under half for an unresolved V gene and the rest for unknown reasons. The sample records approximately 500,000 clones, over 60% of which are singletons. The ten largest clonotypes hold approximately 13% of the sample. Sequenced: PBMCs. The receptor set was obtained from a woman in her forties in good health. Some clones in this sample may be carry-over from other donors' samples.

The chain links TRBV27 to TRBJ2-7; 9 nucleotides agree with TRBD2. Per the germline V gene, CDR1 is MNHEY and CDR2 is SMNVEV (reference sequence). Germline trimming cut 8 bases from V and 2 bases from J; bases unmatched to any gene: 4. The CDR3 sequence is 13 residues long. CDR3 sequence (DNA): TGTGCCAGCGGACTAGCGAGGGCCTACGAGCAGTACTTC. Protein sequence: CASGLARAYEQYF.

In DNA, the CDR3 is TGTGCCAGCAGAGAAGGACTAGCCCCCGGCGAGCAGTACTTC. Protein product: CASREGLAPGEQYF. V gene TRBV28 combines with J gene TRBJ2-7; TRBD2 aligns across 8 bases. V lost 6 bases, J lost 6 bases, and 10 bases stayed unmatched. The germline V gene encodes CDR1 MDHEN and CDR2 SYDVKM. The CDR3 contains 14 residues.

The V call is TRBV5-5, the J call TRBJ2-7; TRBD1 matches 8 bases. CDR1 is SGHKS, CDR2 YYEKEE, per germline (reference sequence). V dropped 3 bases and J dropped 6; count of bases not matched to a gene: 8. There are 14 residues in the CDR3. CDR3 in DNA: TGTGCCAGCAGCTACCGACAGGGGACTGGCGAGCAGTACTTC. This sequence encodes CASSYRQGTGEQYF. The full variable domain, completed using reference TRBV5-5 and TRBJ2-7, is DAGVTQSPTHLIKTRGQQVTLRCSPISGHKSVSWYQQVLGQGPQFIFQYYEKEERGRGNFPDRFSARQFPNYSSELNVNALLLGDSALYLCASSYRQGTGEQYFGPGTRLTVT.

In its sample, this clone was seen once. The rearrangement links TRBV5-5 to TRBJ1-5; D remains unclear. Germline values: CDR1 SGHKS, CDR2 YYEKEE (reference sequence). The CDR3 consists of 13 residues. V was cut by 4 bases and J by 5 bases, with 10 bases left in between. The CDR3 nucleotides read TGTGCCAGCAGCAAAAGGACCGATCAGCCCCAGCATTTT. Translated, it gives CASSKRTDQPQHF.

This sequence joins TRBV25-1 and TRBJ2-1; maybe TRBD2 (6 bases). The ends were cut back, 6 bases at V and 7 bases at J, with 13 bases in the middle. Per germline, CDR1 MGHDK and CDR2 SYGVNS. The CDR3 is 13 residues long. CDR3: CASSEGTVNEQFF. The DNA for the CDR3 is TGTGCCAGCAGCGAAGGGACTGTAAATGAGCAGTTCTTC.

In this sample, this clone turned up once. V is TRBV29-1 and J is TRBJ2-1, with D unresolved. The CDR3 contains 12 residues. The V end was cut by 3 bases, the J end by 4 bases, with 7 bases between. CDR1 is SQVTM, CDR2 ANQGSEA, per germline. CDR3 region: CSVEMGYNEQFF. The CDR3 region has the DNA TGCAGCGTTGAGATGGGGTACAATGAGCAGTTCTTC.

V gene TRBV2 combines with J gene TRBJ1-2; 8 positions match TRBD1. Germline CDR1 is SNHLY and CDR2 is FYNNEI. Germline trimming cut 3 bases from V and 6 bases from J; bases unmatched to any gene: 15. The CDR3 spans 17 residues. The CDR3 spells CASSEFRGLQTRNGYTF. The CDR3 DNA sequence: TGTGCCAGCAGTGAGTTCAGGGGGCTTCAAACAAGGAATGGCTACACCTTC.

This rearrangement joins TRBV5-6 to TRBJ2-5, with D perhaps assigned TRBD1 or TRBD2 (5 bases each). Germline CDR1 reads SGHDT; CDR2 reads YYEEEE. This CDR3 is 14 amino acids long. Trimming took 5 bases from V and 1 from J, leaving 12 bases between them. CDR3 nucleotides: TGTGCCAGCAGTTCCCCGGGACGCCAAGAGACCCAGTACTTC. Its translation: CASSSPGRQETQYF.

This clone was seen more than once but under ten times. The chain has TRBV9 and TRBJ2-3, with D possibly TRBD2 on 5 matching bases. Trimming stripped 4 bases from V and 2 bases from J, with 8 bases between. In germline, CDR1 is SGDLS, CDR2 YYNGEE. This CDR3 contains 13 residues. The CDR3 loop reads CASSLRDTDTQYF. The DNA for the CDR3 is TGTGCCAGCAGCCTCCGGGACACAGATACGCAGTATTTT.

The V and J genes are TRBV19 and TRBJ2-7; D may be TRBD1 or TRBD2 (6 bases each). The length of the CDR3 is 14 residues. V lost 4 bases to trimming and J lost 4 bases, with 14 bases between them. Germline CDR1 is LNHDA and CDR2 is SQIVND (reference sequence). The CDR3 sequence is CASSSGTTIYEQYF. The CDR3 coding sequence is TGTGCCAGTAGTAGCGGGACAACCATATACGAGCAGTACTTC.

The chain couples TRBV6-1 to TRBJ1-1; possibly TRBD1 for D (5 bases). The CDR3 sequence is 14 residues long. From germline, CDR1 is MNHNS and CDR2 SASEGT. Trimming shortened V by 7 bases and J by 3 bases, and 15 bases separated the two germline ends. CDR3 coding DNA: TGTGCCAGCACGGTCATACCGGGGGACACTGAAGCTTTCTTT. As protein: CASTVIPGDTEAFF.

The CDR3 region has the DNA TGTGCCTGGAGTCCCTTAGCGTCCGAGCAGTTCTTC. This gives the protein CAWSPLASEQFF. The rearrangement joins TRBV30 to TRBJ2-1; D possibly corresponds to TRBD2 (5 bases). The CDR3 length is 12 residues. Germline V lookup: CDR1 GTSNPN, CDR2 SVGIG (reference sequence). The V end lost 2 bases, the J end lost 10 bases, and 12 bases lay between the germline ends. The variable domain in full, completed from reference TRBV30 and TRBJ2-1, reads SQTIHQWPATLVQPVGSPLSLECTVEGTSNPNLYWYRQAAGRGLQLLFYSVGIGQISSEVPQNLSASRPQDRQFILSSKKLLLSDSGFYLCAWSPLASEQFFGPGTRLTVL.

In nucleotides, the CDR3 is TGCGCCAGCAGCTTGTCTTGGGGTGTGTCAGGGAGTAATTCACCCCTCCACTTT. Amino acid sequence: CASSLSWGVSGSNSPLHF. V usage is TRBV5-1 and J usage is TRBJ1-6, with D possibly matching TRBD1 (5 bases). Deletions cut 1 base from V and 6 bases from J, with 20 bases between. Germline values: CDR1 SGHRS, CDR2 YFSETQ. The CDR3 is 18 amino acids.

There are a few counts of this clone. The chain carries TRBV6-1 and TRBJ2-3, with D unclear. Germline lookup yields CDR1 MNHNS and CDR2 SASEGT. The CDR3 contains 15 residues. Trimming took 1 base from V and 1 from J, leaving 9 bases between them. This CDR3 reads CASSEERWRTDTQYF. The CDR3 nucleotides read TGTGCCAGCAGTGAAGAGCGCTGGCGCACAGATACGCAGTATTTT.

This clone was detected only once. This CDR3 is CATSRETVGSETQYF. Here the CDR3 DNA reads TGTGCCACCAGCAGAGAGACAGTGGGGTCAGAGACCCAGTACTTC. The chain uses TRBV15 and TRBJ2-5; TRBD1 is a possible D gene (5 bases). V shed 0 bases and J shed 4 bases, with 12 bases lying between them. The V gene's germline CDR1 is LNHNV and CDR2 YYDKDF (reference sequence). CDR3 length: 15 residues. Based on the CDR3 plus reference TRBV15 and TRBJ2-5, the full variable domain is DAMVIQNPRYQVTQFGKPVTLSCSQTLNHNVMYWYQQKSSQAPKLLFHYYDKDFNNEADTPDNFQSRRPNTSFCFLDIRSPGLGDTAMYLCATSRETVGSETQYFGPGTRLLVL.

J is TRBJ2-7 and V is TRBV29-1; D uncertain. The CDR3 has 13 residues. V lost 6 bases to trimming and J lost 0 bases, with 12 bases between them. Germline V CDR1 and CDR2: SQVTM, ANQGSEA. CDR3 sequence: CSVADLSSYEQYF. DNA of the CDR3: TGCAGCGTGGCCGACTTGAGCTCCTACGAGCAGTACTTC.